A single sample gave rise to the 22 T cell receptor beta chains below, sequenced in a study of blood T cell repertoires in COVID-19. TCRdb's copy holds only in-frame clones and misses some; the assay was immunoSEQ multiplex PCR. There are over 70,000 clones in the sample; about 89% occur only once, and more than 0.85% lies in the top ten. The sample was peripheral blood. These receptors all come from a human donor in a cohort sampled during active COVID-19.

The V and J genes are TRBV2 and TRBJ2-3; 9 bases align to TRBD2. Trimming took 6 bases from V and 1 from J; bases not matched to a gene: 2. In germline, CDR1 is SNHLY, CDR2 FYNNEI. The CDR3 is made up of 14 amino acids. CDR3 in amino acids: CASRIAGGTDTQYF. CDR3 DNA: TGTGCCAGCAGGATAGCGGGAGGCACAGATACGCAGTATTTT.

The chain employs TRBV10-3 and TRBJ1-1, with D perhaps TRBD1 (6 bases). V was shortened by 2 bases and J by 1 base, with 11 bases between the two germline ends. Per germline, CDR1 ENHRY and CDR2 SYGVKD. The CDR3 covers 15 residues. CDR3 amino acids: CAISEAGESNTEAFF. The CDR3 nucleotides read TGTGCCATCAGTGAGGCAGGGGAATCGAACACTGAAGCTTTCTTT.

This rearrangement joins TRBV7-9 to TRBJ2-1, with D uncertain. V was trimmed by 5 bases and J by 9 bases, leaving 11 bases between them. CDR1 is SEHNR, CDR2 FQNEAQ, per germline (reference sequence). This CDR3 has 12 amino acids. DNA for the CDR3: TGTGCCAGCAGCCAGAAAAGTGGTGAGCAGTTCTTC. It specifies CASSQKSGEQFF. The full variable domain, in which reference TRBV7-9 and TRBJ2-1 provide the parts outside the CDR3, is DTGVSQNPRHKITKRGQNVTFRCDPISEHNRLYWYRQTLGQGPEFLTYFQNEAQLEKSRLLSDRFSAERPKGSFSTLEIQRTEQGDSAMYLCASSQKSGEQFFGPGTRLTVL.

This rearrangement joins TRBV6-5 to TRBJ2-5; TRBD1 aligns across 8 bases. The germline V gene has CDR1 MNHEY and CDR2 SVGAGI. CDR3 length: 15 amino acids. J was trimmed by 5 bases and V by 7 bases; bases with no gene match: 12. CDR3 amino acids: CASTQNRGSRETQYF. For the CDR3, the DNA is TGTGCCAGCACTCAAAACAGGGGGAGTAGGGAGACCCAGTACTTC.

The V gene is TRBV15, the J gene TRBJ2-7, with 7 bases fitting TRBD2. Germline CDR1 and CDR2: LNHNV and YYDKDF (reference sequence). This CDR3 spans 17 amino acids. Trimming took 0 bases from V and 4 from J; bases not matched to a gene: 12. The chain's CDR3 is CATSRDPPSGIGYEQYF. The CDR3 nucleotides read TGTGCCACCAGCAGAGATCCCCCAAGCGGGATTGGTTACGAGCAGTACTTC.

This chain joins TRBV27 and TRBJ2-4, with D perhaps TRBD2 (6 bases). CDR1 is MNHEY, CDR2 SMNVEV, per germline (reference sequence). The V end lost 0 bases, the J end lost 0 bases, and 12 bases lay between the germline ends. There are 17 residues in the CDR3. CDR3 bases: TGTGCCAGCAGTTTATCGTCGCGGGGAGTAGCCAAAAACATTCAGTACTTC. It translates to CASSLSSRGVAKNIQYF.

V usage is TRBV9 and J usage is TRBJ2-3; D unclear. The germline V and J ends were trimmed by 4 bases and 8 bases, with 17 bases remaining between them. The CDR3 is made up of 14 amino acids. CDR1 and CDR2 from the germline V gene are SGDLS and YYNGEE. The CDR3 sequence: CASSPQNNGGTQYF. The CDR3 bases are TGTGCCAGCAGCCCTCAAAACAATGGCGGTACGCAGTATTTT.

This clone was counted a single time. This chain uses TRBV15 with TRBJ2-5, with a tentative D call TRBD1 (5 bases). The CDR3 contains 15 residues. V gave up 0 bases and J gave up 2 bases, with 10 bases separating them. CDR1 is LNHNV, CDR2 YYDKDF, per germline (reference sequence). The CDR3 is CATSREGHPQETQYF. Here the CDR3 DNA reads TGTGCCACCAGCAGAGAAGGACACCCTCAAGAGACCCAGTACTTC.

CDR3 protein: CASRTSVGGEQYF. The CDR3 DNA is TGTGCCAGCAGAACCTCGGTAGGCGGCGAGCAGTACTTC. The chain combines TRBV6-5 with TRBJ2-7; no clear D gene. Trimming took 6 bases from V and 6 from J, leaving 15 bases between them. CDR1 is MNHEY and CDR2 is SVGAGI in the germline V gene. This CDR3 has 13 residues.

This chain uses TRBV27 with TRBJ1-2; D perhaps matches TRBD1 (5 bases). The germline V gene has CDR1 MNHEY and CDR2 SMNVEV (reference sequence). The CDR3 has 12 amino acids. The V end lost 6 bases, the J end lost 7 bases, and 12 bases lay between the germline ends. DNA for the CDR3: TGTGCCAGCAGAAGGGGTTTAGCTGGCTACACCTTC. The encoded protein is CASRRGLAGYTF.

The rearrangement joins TRBV3-1 (or the pseudogene TRBV3-2) to TRBJ1-6, with 7 bases identical to TRBD1. The CDR3 sequence is 14 residues long. The trim removed 0 bases at V and 8 bases at J, leaving 1 base unmatched. The germline gives CDR1 LGHDT, CDR2 YNNKEL (reference sequence). The CDR3 here is CASSQDRGYSPLHF. As DNA, the CDR3 is TGTGCCAGCAGCCAAGACAGGGGGTATTCACCCCTCCACTTT.

This chain connects TRBV7-3 to TRBJ2-2; 14 bases fit TRBD2. CDR1 and CDR2 (germline): SGHTA, FQGTGA. This CDR3 is 16 amino acids long. The junction had 7 bases not matched to a gene; V was cut back by 5 bases and J by 8 bases. CDR3 sequence (DNA): TGTGCCAGCAGCCCCGGACTAGCGGGAGGCTGGGGGGAGCTGTTTTTT. This translates into CASSPGLAGGWGELFF.

The V and J genes are TRBV6-2 or TRBV6-3 and TRBJ2-2, with D perhaps matching TRBD2 (5 bases). This CDR3 comprises 16 residues. Germline lookup yields CDR1 MNHEY and CDR2 SVGEGT. Trimming took off 2 bases at V and 0 bases at J, with 10 bases between the two ends. Here the CDR3 reads CASSYGWRANTGELFF. The CDR3, as DNA: TGTGCCAGCAGTTACGGATGGCGGGCGAACACCGGGGAGCTGTTTTTT.

This sequence joins TRBV6-5 and TRBJ2-7, with TRBD1 matching over 9 bases. The J segment lost 3 bases and the V segment lost 7 bases, leaving 7 bases of the junction unmatched. From germline, CDR1 is MNHEY and CDR2 SVGAGI. CDR3 length equals 14 residues. CDR3 region: CASTKDRGSYEQYF. In nucleotides, the CDR3 is TGTGCCAGCACCAAGGACAGGGGAAGCTACGAGCAGTACTTC.

This clone appeared once. J is TRBJ2-1 and V is TRBV7-2; 12 nucleotides match TRBD2. The CDR3 sequence is 16 residues long. CDR1 and CDR2 from the germline V gene are SGHTA and FQGNSA. V shed 5 bases, J shed 6 bases, and the junction held 8 bases outside the gene matches. Here the CDR3 reads CASSLLSSGRANEQFF. CDR3 DNA: TGTGCCAGCAGCCTCCTGTCTAGCGGGAGGGCCAATGAGCAGTTCTTC.

This clone came up a few times. The chain is built from TRBV11-2 and TRBJ2-7; possibly TRBD2 for D (6 bases). This CDR3 has 15 amino acids. Germline CDR1 is SGHAT and CDR2 is FQNNGV. Trimming took 7 bases from V and 0 from J, leaving 16 bases between them. CDR3 DNA sequence: TGTGCCAGCATTACTCCCGGGAGTCCCTCCTACGAGCAGTACTTC. It is translated as CASITPGSPSYEQYF.

The chain links TRBV19 to TRBJ2-4; D may be TRBD1 (5 bases). V lost 8 bases to trimming and J lost 5 bases, with 10 bases between them. The CDR3 contains 12 residues. Looked up from germline, CDR1 is LNHDA and CDR2 is SQIVND (reference sequence). This CDR3 reads CASSGQQNIQYF. In nucleotides, the CDR3 is TGTGCCAGTTCAGGGCAACAAAACATTCAGTACTTC.

Written as DNA, the CDR3 is TGTGCCAGCAGTTCCGACAGGAGCACAGATACGCAGTATTTT. Amino acids: CASSSDRSTDTQYF. The genes are TRBV6-5 and TRBJ2-3; tentatively, D is TRBD1 (6 bases). Trimming removed 4 bases from V and 0 bases from J, with 8 bases in between. CDR3 length equals 14 residues. Germline V gene lookup returns CDR1 MNHEY and CDR2 SVGAGI.

J is TRBJ2-3 and V is TRBV7-3; D gene uncertain. Trimming cost V 5 bases and J 1 base, with 7 bases left between them. The CDR3 has 13 amino acids. In germline, CDR1 is SGHTA, CDR2 FQGTGA. CDR3 coding DNA: TGTGCCAGCAGCCCCGTAGGCACAGATACGCAGTATTTT. This translates into CASSPVGTDTQYF.

This clone is judged medium-sized. V and J are TRBV28 and TRBJ2-2; D may be TRBD2 (5 bases). The CDR3 is 15 residues long. Germline-derived CDR1 and CDR2 are MDHEN and SYDVKM. V lost 4 bases to trimming and J lost 7 bases, with 16 bases between them. CDR3 in DNA: TGTGCCAGCAGTTCGAGACTACCCAGAGGCGGGGAGCTGTTTTTT. Its protein product is CASSSRLPRGGELFF. Full variable domain (remainder filled in from reference TRBV28 and TRBJ2-2): DVKVTQSSRYLVKRTGEKVFLECVQDMDHENMFWYRQDPGLGLRLIYFSYDVKMKEKGDIPEGYSVSREKKERFSLILESASTNQTSMYLCASSSRLPRGGELFFGEGSRLTVL.

The V call is TRBV5-4, the J call TRBJ2-3, with 9 nucleotides matching TRBD1. The CDR3 consists of 16 residues. J lost 0 bases, V lost 3 bases, and 5 bases had no gene match. Germline V gene data show CDR1 as SGHNT and CDR2 as YYREEE (reference sequence). The CDR3 loop reads CASSSQQGASTDTQYF. CDR3 sequence (DNA): TGTGCCAGCAGCTCCCAACAGGGGGCCAGCACAGATACGCAGTATTTT.

The rearrangement links TRBV19 to TRBJ2-2, with D tentatively TRBD1 (5 bases). Germline V lookup: CDR1 LNHDA, CDR2 SQIVND (reference sequence). This CDR3 comprises 15 residues. V was trimmed by 7 bases and J by 2 bases, leaving 14 bases between them. Here the CDR3 reads CASTLGAANTGELFF. CDR3 DNA: TGTGCCAGTACCCTAGGGGCGGCAAACACCGGGGAGCTGTTTTTT. Variable domain in full (rest from reference TRBV19 and TRBJ2-2): DGGITQSPKYLFRKEGQNVTLSCEQNLNHDAMYWYRQDPGQGLRLIYYSQIVNDFQKGDIAEGYSVSREKKESFPLTVTSAQKNPTAFYLCASTLGAANTGELFFGEGSRLTVL.